The TCR beta chain under discussion was sequenced for a study of shared clonotypes between healthy human individuals. Data came from immunoSEQ multiplex PCR; TCRdb stores just in-frame clones and leaves some out. The sample consists of millions of clones, approximately 95% of them appearing once. Germline values: CDR1 MDHEN, CDR2 SYDVKM. Trimming stripped 5 bases from V and 5 bases from J, with 21 bases between. The CDR3 has 16 amino acids. The chain uses TRBV28 and TRBJ1-2, with D unresolved. The sequencing input was naive CD4+ T cells sorted from blood. This sample's subset: CD45RA+ positively selected. The receptor was derived from a man aged 18 to 29 in good health. The CDR3 bases are TGTGCCAGCAGTCCTCAGCCGGGCGGAGCTGTATATGGCTACACCTTC. It translates to CASSPQPGGAVYGYTF.